This record covers a single TCR beta chain. This CDR3 has 13 amino acids. Germline CDR1 reads KGHDR; CDR2 reads SFDVKD. V lost 5 bases and J lost 4, with 5 bases in between. The protocol was immunoSEQ multiplex PCR, while the TCRdb copy is restricted to in-frame clones and leaves out a portion. Seen here are 110,000 to 150,000 clones, 79% observed once, and the top ten hold 7% to 9%. The data were taken from a study of blood T cell repertoires in COVID-19. The overall study: T cells, B-cell-depleted T cells, or PBMCs provided the cDNA or gDNA that served as material.

The source material was peripheral blood. The sequence came from a middle-aged man with active or convalescent COVID-19. This rearrangement joins TRBV24-1 to TRBJ2-6; the D is unclear. The chain's CDR3 is CATSVTGANVLTF. CDR3 coding DNA: TGTGCCACCAGTGTGACAGGGGCCAACGTCCTGACTTTC.